The 16 T cell receptor beta chains listed next were all sequenced from one sample in a study of post-analysis software for immune sequencing data. Overall study findings and caveats: Comparison of patients with controls showed roughly five TRBV segments more frequent in patients, TRBV5-6, TRBV5-1 and TRBV20-1 among them.

The antigens these receptors bind are not known. TCR beta cDNA libraries included unique molecular identifiers. TCRdb reprocessed the PCR reads with MiXCR, giving one entry per CDR3 protein. The table lists about 540,000 distinct CDR3 sequences, around 34% of them singletons, with 6% in the top ten. The sequenced sample was blood. Receptors originate from a girl under 18 with multiple sclerosis.

In this sample, this clonotype turned up many times. In DNA, the CDR3 is TGCGCCAGCAGCCAAGATGGGGGACCGTCGATGGGCAAAAACATTCAGTACTTC. The encoded protein is CASSQDGGPSMGKNIQYF. This chain links TRBV4-1 with TRBJ2-4, with D perhaps being TRBD1 or TRBD2 (5 bases each). The germline V and J ends were trimmed by 0 bases and 3 bases, with 18 bases remaining between them. This CDR3 has 18 residues. The germline CDR1 and CDR2 sequences are MGHRA and YSYEKL.

This clonotype was seen more than once but under ten times. The chain carries TRBV7-2 and TRBJ2-5, with a possible D match to TRBD2 (5 bases). V was pared by 0 bases and J by 2 bases, with 19 bases between. In germline, CDR1 is SGHTA, CDR2 FQGNSA. The CDR3 sequence is 18 residues long. The CDR3 DNA follows: TGTGCCAGCAGCTTAGCGGGAGCCTCTCCGACCACTCAAGAGACCCAGTACTTC. Protein product: CASSLAGASPTTQETQYF.

This chain joins TRBV12-3 or TRBV12-4 and TRBJ1-2, with a possible D match to TRBD1 (5 bases). Trimming pared 5 bases from V and 8 bases from J, leaving 12 bases between. The CDR3 is made up of 12 amino acids. This CDR3 is CASSPGCGGYTF. The CDR3 DNA reads TGTGCCAGCAGTCCAGGGTGTGGGGGCTACACCTTC.

The chain has TRBV28 and TRBJ1-2; D gene ambiguous. Trimming removed 6 bases at V and 8 bases at J, with 16 bases between. The germline V gene has CDR1 MDHEN and CDR2 SYDVKM. The CDR3 contains 13 residues. This CDR3 is CASRLPLLGGYTF. DNA for the CDR3: TGTGCCAGCAGATTGCCCCTGTTAGGGGGCTACACCTTC.

This sequence joins TRBV5-1 and TRBJ1-1; 9 nucleotides line up with TRBD1. V shed 0 bases, J shed 6 bases, and the junction held 3 bases outside the gene matches. From germline, CDR1 is SGHRS and CDR2 YFSETQ. The CDR3 extends over 14 amino acids. CDR3 in DNA: TGCGCCAGCAGCTTGGGGACAGGGGAGGCTGAAGCTTTCTTT. Translation: CASSLGTGEAEAFF.

The chain employs TRBV10-2 and TRBJ1-5; maybe TRBD1 (5 bases). The CDR3 has 12 amino acids. Per germline, CDR1 WSHSY and CDR2 SAAADI. Between the trimmed V and J ends, which lost 5 bases and 9 bases, there was a span of 11 bases. CDR3 region: CASSQDQGPQHF. CDR3 sequence (DNA): TGCGCCAGCAGTCAAGATCAGGGGCCCCAGCATTTT.

This clonotype was detected a few times. The chain recombines TRBV4-1 with TRBJ2-7; no clear D. CDR1 is MGHRA, CDR2 YSYEKL, per germline. V lost 2 bases and J lost 4, with 12 bases in between. This CDR3 contains 14 residues. Here the CDR3 DNA reads TGCGCCAGCAGCCAACACGGCGCGAAATACGAGCAGTACTTC. The encoded protein is CASSQHGAKYEQYF.

This sequence joins TRBV5-1 and TRBJ2-7; the D gene could be TRBD1 or TRBD2 (6 bases each). Trimming stripped 3 bases from V and 2 bases from J, with 15 bases between. The CDR3 covers 15 residues. Per the germline V gene, CDR1 is SGHRS and CDR2 is YFSETQ. Here the CDR3 DNA reads TGCGCCAGCAGCTCCCGAACGGGGGCTGCCTACGAGCAGTACTTC. Translating it yields CASSSRTGAAYEQYF.

This clonotype was detected ten times or more. V is TRBV28 and J is TRBJ2-7; the D gene is possibly TRBD1 (5 bases). The V gene lost 3 bases and the J gene lost 1 base, with 7 bases spanning the gap. In germline, CDR1 is MDHEN, CDR2 SYDVKM. This CDR3 has 13 amino acids. CDR3 protein: CASSLQGSYEQYF. The CDR3 nucleotides read TGTGCCAGCAGTTTGCAGGGTTCCTACGAGCAGTACTTC.

The genes are TRBV7-2 and TRBJ2-1, with no clear D. This CDR3 comprises 16 residues. The V end lost 5 bases, the J end lost 0 bases, and 14 bases lay between the germline ends. Germline CDR1 is SGHTA and CDR2 is FQGNSA. The CDR3 nucleotides read TGTGCCAGCAGCGACCTAGGGTTTAGCTCCTACAATGAGCAGTTCTTC. It yields the protein CASSDLGFSSYNEQFF. Full variable domain (remainder filled in from reference TRBV7-2 and TRBJ2-1): GAGVSQSPSNKVTEKGKDVELRCDPISGHTALYWYRQSLGQGLEFLIYFQGNSAPDKSGLPSDRFSAERTGGSVSTLTIQRTQQEDSAVYLCASSDLGFSSYNEQFFGPGTRLTVL.

This clonotype appeared a few times. The chain recombines TRBV10-3 with TRBJ1-2, with D hard to call. The CDR3 spans 11 residues. Trimming left V 6 bases short and J 7 bases short, with 9 bases between. From germline, CDR1 is ENHRY and CDR2 SYGVKD. CDR3 sequence: CAIRLVTGYTF. As DNA, the CDR3 is TGTGCCATCAGGCTGGTTACTGGCTACACCTTC.

The V call is TRBV20-1, the J call TRBJ2-7; 7 nucleotides agree with TRBD2. The CDR3 has 16 amino acids. V trimming: 1 base; J trimming: 0 bases; junction bases outside the gene matches: 9. CDR1 and CDR2 (germline): DFQATT, SNEGSKA (reference sequence). The CDR3, as DNA: TGCAGTGCTAGAGCTCCTTCGGGAGGACACTCCTACGAGCAGTACTTC. It yields the protein CSARAPSGGHSYEQYF.

This clonotype appeared a few times. The chain links TRBV28 to TRBJ2-6, with a possible D match to TRBD2 (7 bases). This CDR3 comprises 17 residues. Germline V gene lookup returns CDR1 MDHEN and CDR2 SYDVKM. Trimming cost V 3 bases and J 2 bases, with 14 bases left between them. The CDR3 here is CASSFRGARAGANVLTF. The CDR3 region has the DNA TGTGCCAGCAGTTTTCGGGGGGCAAGAGCTGGGGCCAACGTCCTGACTTTC.

The chain recombines TRBV5-1 with TRBJ2-4; D might be TRBD2 (6 bases). V dropped 5 bases and J dropped 8 bases, with 23 bases sitting between them. Germline V gene sequence: CDR1 SGHRS, CDR2 YFSETQ. The CDR3 contains 16 residues. The CDR3 coding sequence is TGCGCCAGCAGTTCCGTAACTCAGGGATGGGGGGACATTCAGTACTTC. This encodes CASSSVTQGWGDIQYF.

This clonotype came up a few times. V gene TRBV2 combines with J gene TRBJ1-1, with a weak D call TRBD1 (5 bases). CDR3 length: 14 amino acids. Germline V CDR1 and CDR2: SNHLY, FYNNEI. Trimming removed 8 bases at V and 1 base at J, with 14 bases between. CDR3 nucleotides: TGTGCCAGCCGACCCACAGGTCGGAACACTGAAGCTTTCTTT. Its protein product is CASRPTGRNTEAFF.

This clonotype was found many times. This chain uses TRBV10-2 with TRBJ1-6, with D unresolved. The CDR3 spans 15 residues. V dropped 7 bases and J dropped 6 bases, with 16 bases sitting between them. Germline values: CDR1 WSHSY, CDR2 SAAADI. The CDR3: CASTPVNSPNSPLHF. DNA of the CDR3: TGCGCCAGCACCCCCGTGAACAGCCCTAATTCACCCCTCCACTTT.